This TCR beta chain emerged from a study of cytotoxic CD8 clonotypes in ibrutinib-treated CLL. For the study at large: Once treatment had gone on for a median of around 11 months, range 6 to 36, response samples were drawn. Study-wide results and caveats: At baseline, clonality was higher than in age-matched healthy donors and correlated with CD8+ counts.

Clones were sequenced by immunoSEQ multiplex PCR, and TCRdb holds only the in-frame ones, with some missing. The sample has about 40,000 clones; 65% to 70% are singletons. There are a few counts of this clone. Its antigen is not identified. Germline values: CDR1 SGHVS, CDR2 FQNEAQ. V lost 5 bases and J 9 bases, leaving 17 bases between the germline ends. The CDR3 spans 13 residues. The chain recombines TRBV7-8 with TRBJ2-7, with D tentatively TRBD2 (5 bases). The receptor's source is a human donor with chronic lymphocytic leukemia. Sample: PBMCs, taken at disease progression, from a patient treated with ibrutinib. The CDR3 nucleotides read TGTGCCAGCAGCGCCTCACGGGAAGGTCGGCAGTACTTC. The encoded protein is CASSASREGRQYF. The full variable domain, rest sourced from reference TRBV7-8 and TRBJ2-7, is GAGVSQSPRYKVAKRGQDVALRCDPISGHVSLFWYQQALGQGPEFLTYFQNEAQLDKSGLPSDRFFAERPEGSVSTLKIQRTQQEDSAVYLCASSASREGRQYFGPGTRLTVT.